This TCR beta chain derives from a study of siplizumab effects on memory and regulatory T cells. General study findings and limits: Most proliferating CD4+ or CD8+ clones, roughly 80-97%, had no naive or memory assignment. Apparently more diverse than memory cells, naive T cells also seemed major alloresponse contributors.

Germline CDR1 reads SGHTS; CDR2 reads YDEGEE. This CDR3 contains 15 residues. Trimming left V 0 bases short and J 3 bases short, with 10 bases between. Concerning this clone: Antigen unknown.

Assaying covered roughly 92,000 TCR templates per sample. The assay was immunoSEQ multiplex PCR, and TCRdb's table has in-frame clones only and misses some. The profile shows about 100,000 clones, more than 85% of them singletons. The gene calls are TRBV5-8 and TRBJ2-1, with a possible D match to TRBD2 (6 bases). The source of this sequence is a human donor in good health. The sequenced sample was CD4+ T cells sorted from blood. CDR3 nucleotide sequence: TGTGCCAGCAGCTTGGGCGGGGCCCTCTACAATGAGCAGTTCTTC. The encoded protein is CASSLGGALYNEQFF.